A selection of T cell receptor beta chains follows, all from one sample in a study of T-cell reconstitution after alpha-beta-depleted transplantation in children. TCRdb redid the calling of the PCR reads with MiXCR, one entry per CDR3 protein. The sample records some 590,000 distinct CDR3 sequences, over 9.5% being singletons. Sequencing used PBMCs from the stem cell graft donor, obtained from the stem cell graft. These TCRs come from a human donor who donated a stem cell graft to a child with acute myeloid leukemia. The CDR3 runs from the conserved cysteine through the conserved F or W. The D gene is left open where the match is weak. Clone size appears in some rows only: once, few, many, or a class for an expanded clone.

12	TRBV28	.	few	TRBJ1-1	TGTGCCAGCAGGCCCGGGGCCACTGAAGCTTTCTTT	CASRPGATEAFF
17	TRBV29-1	TRBD2	.	TRBJ2-3	TGCAGCTCCGCCCATCCGGGACTAGCGGGGGTCACAGATACGCAGTATTTT	CSSAHPGLAGVTDTQYF
17	TRBV15	.	many	TRBJ1-5	TGTGCCACCAGCAGAGATCGGGGACTGACTAACAATCAGCCCCAGCATTTT	CATSRDRGLTNNQPQHF
15	TRBV7-3	.	few	TRBJ2-1	TGTGCCAGCAGCCAAGGGGGGTTCACCTACAATGAGCAGTTCTTC	CASSQGGFTYNEQFF
16	TRBV5-1	TRBD2	few	TRBJ2-2	TGCGCCAGGCGCAGACTAGCGGGAGCACTCACCGGGGAGCTGTTTTTT	CARRRLAGALTGELFF
14	TRBV30	TRBD2	.	TRBJ2-1	TGTGCCTGGAGTTTTCGCGGGGGTTCAGGGGAGCAGTTCTTC	CAWSFRGGSGEQFF
16	TRBV6-5	.	many	TRBJ2-1	TGTGCCAGCAGTTACAAGGAGGGACGGCCCTACAATGAGCAGTTCTTC	CASSYKEGRPYNEQFF
13	TRBV7-2	.	few	TRBJ2-1	TGTGCCAGCAGCTTAGTACAGGTGACAGAGCAGTTCTTC	CASSLVQVTEQFF
14	TRBV20-1	.	many	TRBJ2-1	TGCAGTGCAACACAGGTCAGCTCCTACAATGAGCAGTTCTTC	CSATQVSSYNEQFF
14	TRBV7-7	.	few	TRBJ2-2	TGTGCTAGCAGCTTAGAGTCCGGGGTCGGGGAGCTGTTTTTT	CASSLESGVGELFF
14	TRBV7-9	TRBD2	many	TRBJ2-4	TGTGCCAGCAGCTTAGGACTAGCGGGAAACATTCAGTACTTC	CASSLGLAGNIQYF